The T cell receptor beta chain described here comes from a study of regulatory T cells in long-lasting Graves disease listed by TCRdb under 2021. Study-level background: Persistent Graves' disease was defined as persistently positive TSH receptor autoantibodies together with antithyroid drug treatment for over 5 years. Persistent Graves' disease patients were compared with newly diagnosed Graves' disease patients by peripheral blood TCR sequencing and RNA sequencing. The study took place in China and was registered as a clinical trial. A total of approximately 35 samples underwent TCR sequencing: roughly 13 from persistent and approximately 20 from newly diagnosed Graves' disease patients. Persistent Graves' disease patients in the clinical cohort had taken antithyroid drugs for about 10.3 years on average.

The library came from multiplex PCR. TCRdb records Illumina HiSeq 4000 as the sequencer. CDR3 regions were amplified by Arm-PCR with iRepertoire HTBI primers to construct TCR beta libraries. Before sequencing, the PCR products went through gel purification. Per the original workflow: Gene usage analysis of CDR3 amino acid clonotypes used the 60 to 75 TRBV and around 13 TRBJ segments found across samples. COPE and FqMerger were used to merge filtered high-quality paired reads into contigs. BLAST was used to align contigs to the IMGT TRBV, TRBD and TRBJ reference genes, and CDR3 was defined following IMGT. Any clonotype with a frequency above 0.1% was classified as a highly expanded clone. Repertoire diversity was measured by Shannon entropy, and V-J evenness by the Gini coefficient. Public clonotypes were defined as clonotypes shared by more than one individual. In TCRdb, the public reads were trimmed at Q25 with fastp and aligned with MiXCR, with productive beta chains retained. Every CDR3 protein is listed once, alongside the most common genes and DNA of its rows. The V and J calls here are based on TCRdb, not the publication. The sample table shows around 460,000 distinct CDR3 sequences, and 20% to 25% are seen once. About 7% of the sample is in the top ten clones.

About this clonotype: No cognate antigen has been identified for it. No much larger clonotype is one base removed from it; base qualities were not supplied.

Paper-wide results and their limitations: The authors noted that the small sample size was a limitation that may lower accuracy. Sequencing and analysis were restricted to the TCR beta chain. Compared with newly diagnosed patients, persistent Graves' disease patients had lower TCR Shannon entropy and fewer highly expanded clones, which suggests clonal expansion. The study examined only peripheral blood because the primary lesion, thyroid tissue, could not be accessed. Patients with persistent disease shared more public clonotypes (about 2,700) than newly diagnosed patients did (approximately 1,000).

Reading the label with the study, this specimen's time point is: persistent/refractory GD, antithyroid drugs over 5 years with positive TRAb. RNA was extracted from PBMCs in TRIzol for both TCR sequencing and RNA sequencing. The diagnosis of Graves' disease was made according to American Thyroid Association guidelines. Patients for the study were recruited at an endocrinology department in Xi'an, China. From each patient, 8 to 10 milliliters of peripheral blood was collected into an EDTA anticoagulant tube. PBMCs were isolated by Ficoll Paque Plus density gradient separation without further T cell sorting. An Agilent 2100 Bioanalyzer and agarose gel were used to check RNA quality, and a NanoDrop 2000 was used to measure RNA concentration. The sequencing used peripheral blood mononuclear cells (PBMCs), collected when the disease was refractory, from a patient treated with antithyroid drugs. This sequence originates from a female donor with Graves disease.

The DNA reads TGCAGTGCTAGCCAAGGAGACACCGGGGAGCTGTTTTTT. Translated, this is CSASQGDTGELFF. The sequence links TRBV20-1 to TRBJ2-2, with the D segment identity uncertain. Between the V and J ends, shortened by 3 bases and 3 bases respectively, the junction contains 8 bases. The CDR3 measures 13 amino acids from cysteine to phenylalanine. Only the CDR3 part of the read is kept: 39 bases, read in frame from the first base. The germline V gene (reference sequence) supplies CDR1 DFQATT and CDR2 SNEGSKA.